The clone carrying this T cell receptor beta chain turned up a few times. Its specificity is not known. This specimen comes from a study of immune heterogeneity within non-small cell lung tumors. Notes on the study in general: Local tumor mutational burden, with an R of around 0.35, correlated moderately but significantly with local T-cell clonality. Some T-cell receptor beta clonotypes occurred at high frequency. These high-frequency clonotypes were largely distinct between individual patients.

TCR beta CDR3 regions came from multiplex PCR with 32 forward V and 13 reverse J primers. TCRdb re-called the multiplex PCR reads through MiXCR, storing one row per CDR3 protein. The sample shows 15,000 to 20,000 distinct CDR3 sequences, under 30% of them seen only once. The CDR3 has 14 residues. V lost 0 bases and J 5 bases, leaving 10 bases between the germline ends. The germline CDR1 and CDR2 sequences are SGHAT and FQNNGV. With 550 to 700 ng used per sample, the template was genomic DNA from bulk tumor. Multiple biopsies spaced far apart were taken from each primary tumor during surgery. Curative operations were performed on patients who had untreated, newly diagnosed non-small cell lung cancer. Having surgery with curative intent, the donors were patients newly diagnosed with non-small cell lung cancer.

This TCR derives from a man aged 40-49 years with non-small cell lung cancer. The source material was lung tumor tissue. V and J are TRBV11-2 and TRBJ1-1; D is unclear. For the CDR3, the DNA is TGTGCCAGCAGCTTAGATTTGGGAACAACTGAAGCTTTCTTT. Translation: CASSLDLGTTEAFF.